This T cell receptor beta chain was documented in a study of cytomegalovirus exposure and HLA in healthy donors. Whole-study findings and limits: There were some V segments, including TRBV6-2 and TRBV6-3, excluded as indistinguishable.

PCR amplification relied on 60 Vbeta primers (plus 13 Jbeta primers). Only in-frame clones appear in the TCRdb table, and some are missing; sequencing was by immunoSEQ multiplex PCR. This table has around 100,000 clones, roughly 78% appearing once. Note on this clone: Its antigen is unknown.

The V segment lost 1 base and the J segment 10 bases; nucleotides outside the gene matches: 9. The CDR3 totals 14 residues. The germline gives CDR1 MNHEY, CDR2 SMNVEV (reference sequence). The chain is built from TRBV27 and TRBJ1-2, with 7 bases that match TRBD1. The sequencing sample was made of PBMCs. The sequence was collected from a male donor in good health and CMV-seropositive. In DNA, the CDR3 is TGTGCCAGCAGTTTATTTCAACAGGGGAAGGACTACACCTTC. Translating gives CASSLFQQGKDYTF.